The 29 T cell receptor beta chains in this list originate from one sample, sequenced in a study of cytotoxic CD8 clonotypes in ibrutinib-treated CLL. The table came from immunoSEQ multiplex PCR; TCRdb's copy has only in-frame clones and leaves some out. The sample records 60,000 or so clones, less than 60% being singletons. The source was PBMCs, collected after 12 months of ibrutinib treatment. Receptors were obtained from a human donor with chronic lymphocytic leukemia.

CDR3 region: CASSLYAGHTGELFF. The DNA of the CDR3 is TGTGCCAGCAGCTTGTATGCGGGACACACCGGGGAGCTGTTTTTT. The chain joins TRBV5-8 to TRBJ2-2; D is perhaps TRBD2 (6 bases). The CDR3 consists of 15 residues. V was pared by 1 base and J by 3 bases, with 10 bases between. CDR1 and CDR2 (germline): SGHTS, YDEGEE. The full variable domain, its missing parts supplied by reference TRBV5-8 and TRBJ2-2, is EAGVTQSPTHLIKTRGQQATLRCSPISGHTSVYWYQQALGLGLQFLLWYDEGEERNRGNFPPRFSGRQFPNYSSELNVNALELEDSALYLCASSLYAGHTGELFFGEGSRLTVL.

The chain couples TRBV11-1 to TRBJ2-2; maybe TRBD1 (5 bases). The CDR3 contains 15 residues. Trimming took 2 bases from V and 6 from J, leaving 13 bases between them. CDR1 is SGHAT and CDR2 is FQDESV in the germline V gene (reference sequence). CDR3 coding DNA: TGTGCCAGCAGCTTAAGCAGGGTATACGCCGGGGAGCTGTTTTTT. It encodes CASSLSRVYAGELFF.

The rearrangement uses TRBV13 and TRBJ2-1, with 11 bases identical to TRBD2. The CDR3 is 19 amino acids. CDR1 is PRHDT, CDR2 FYEKMQ, per germline (reference sequence). Unmatched junction bases numbered 9, after V lost 2 bases and J lost 0 bases. The CDR3 reads CASSLFLAGGQSSYNEQFF. In nucleotides, the CDR3 is TGTGCCAGCAGCTTATTTCTAGCGGGAGGCCAAAGCTCCTACAATGAGCAGTTCTTC.

The V and J genes are TRBV7-6 and TRBJ2-5; D is unresolved. The CDR3 has 12 residues. V lost 1 base to trimming and J lost 5 bases, with 5 bases between them. Germline V gene sequence: CDR1 SGHVS, CDR2 FNYEAQ. The CDR3, as DNA: TGTGCCAGCAGCTTAGTGGGGGAGACCCAGTACTTC. It encodes CASSLVGETQYF.

The chain joins TRBV4-2 to TRBJ2-2, with TRBD2 matching over 11 bases. The CDR3 totals 17 residues. Per the germline V gene, CDR1 is LGHNA and CDR2 is YNFKEQ. The V segment lost 4 bases and the J segment 4 bases; nucleotides outside the gene matches: 8. CDR3 amino acids: CASSRTTSGSPTGELFF. The CDR3 DNA sequence: TGTGCCAGCAGCCGCACCACTAGCGGGAGCCCCACCGGGGAGCTGTTTTTT.

V gene TRBV5-1 combines with J gene TRBJ1-2; D is perhaps TRBD1 (5 bases). V was clipped by 4 bases and J by 7 bases, with 17 bases between them. This CDR3 is 14 amino acids long. Looked up from germline, CDR1 is SGHRS and CDR2 is YFSETQ. Written as DNA, the CDR3 is TGCGCCAGCAGCCACGGGCAGGGCCTCGGTGGCTACACCTTC. This sequence encodes CASSHGQGLGGYTF.

This chain joins TRBV29-1 and TRBJ2-2; TRBD2 agrees at 9 bases. V lost 1 base to trimming and J lost 5 bases; unmatched junction nucleotides: 11. CDR3 size: 17 residues. Germline CDR1 is SQVTM and CDR2 is ANQGSEA. As DNA, the CDR3 is TGCAGCGTTGAAGTTGGTAGCGGGAGCTCAGGGACCGGGGAGCTGTTTTTT. As protein: CSVEVGSGSSGTGELFF.

V is TRBV20-1 and J is TRBJ2-7; the D gene is possibly TRBD2 (5 bases). Trimming shortened V by 5 bases and J by 5 bases, and 10 bases separated the two germline ends. The germline gives CDR1 DFQATT, CDR2 SNEGSKA (reference sequence). The CDR3 loop spans 11 amino acids. The CDR3 nucleotides are TGCAGTGCTGGACCCGGGGACGAGCAGTACTTC. Translation: CSAGPGDEQYF.

The J gene is TRBJ1-4, the V gene TRBV30; 11 bases are a match to TRBD1. The CDR3 extends over 12 amino acids. With V trimmed by 1 base and J by 15 bases, 4 bases remained unmatched. The germline V gene encodes CDR1 GTSNPN and CDR2 SVGIG (reference sequence). This CDR3 is CAWSAGQGVLFF. Written as DNA, the CDR3 is TGTGCCTGGAGTGCGGGACAGGGGGTTTTGTTTTTT. Full variable domain (remainder filled in from reference TRBV30 and TRBJ1-4): SQTIHQWPATLVQPVGSPLSLECTVEGTSNPNLYWYRQAAGRGLQLLFYSVGIGQISSEVPQNLSASRPQDRQFILSSKKLLLSDSGFYLCAWSAGQGVLFFGSGTQLSVL.

The chain links TRBV4-2 to TRBJ1-2, with D possibly TRBD1 on 5 matching bases. V gave up 1 base and J gave up 7 bases, with 13 bases separating them. The CDR3 has 14 residues. CDR1 is LGHNA, CDR2 YNFKEQ, per germline. The CDR3 is CASSQVGGGGGYTF. DNA of the CDR3: TGTGCCAGCAGCCAAGTTGGCGGGGGGGGTGGCTACACCTTC.

This chain uses TRBV21-1 with TRBJ2-7; TRBD1, the table's D call, lacks a check against the DNA. TRBV21-1 represents a pseudogene. This CDR3 has 23 amino acids. CDR3 sequence: CASSLQGRTSGRPLTGGYYEQYF. The CDR3 DNA follows: TGTGCCAGCAGCCTTCAAGGTCGGACTAGCGGGAGGCCCTTGACAGGGGGATACTACGAGCAGTACTTC.

V is TRBV18 and J is TRBJ1-1; TRBD1 matches at 10 bases. The V and J ends lost 4 bases and 5 bases, in that order; junction bases with no gene match: 4. CDR3 length: 14 residues. Germline CDR1 KGHSH, CDR2 LQKENI. The CDR3 spells CASSLTGGETEAFF. CDR3 in DNA: TGTGCCAGCTCACTGACAGGGGGCGAGACTGAAGCTTTCTTT.

The genes are TRBV30 and TRBJ2-7, with 10 bases identical to TRBD1. The CDR3 length is 13 residues. Losses at the gene ends were 3 bases for V and 5 bases for J; bases not matched to a gene: 4. From germline, CDR1 is GTSNPN and CDR2 SVGIG (reference sequence). CDR3: CAWSRTGGNEQYF. The CDR3 DNA sequence: TGTGCCTGGAGCAGGACAGGGGGAAACGAGCAGTACTTC.

The chain employs TRBV4-2 and TRBJ1-5; D unclear. The V end was cut by 0 bases, the J end by 6 bases, with 15 bases between. CDR1 is LGHNA and CDR2 is YNFKEQ in the germline V gene. The CDR3 is 16 residues long. CDR3 protein: CASSQDHGGISQPQHF. DNA of the CDR3: TGTGCCAGCAGCCAAGATCACGGAGGAATCAGTCAGCCCCAGCATTTT.

V usage is TRBV6-6 and J usage is TRBJ1-2; no clear D. V lost 0 bases and J 7 bases, leaving 15 bases between the germline ends. The CDR3 extends over 15 amino acids. Germline-derived CDR1 and CDR2 are MNHNY and SVGAGI (reference sequence). The CDR3: CASSYSAAMTRGYTF. The CDR3 DNA reads as TGTGCCAGCAGTTACTCTGCGGCTATGACGCGTGGCTACACCTTC.

This clone was observed a few times. CDR3 in amino acids: CASADSLAAHNEQFF. Here the CDR3 DNA reads TGTGCCAGCGCTGACTCACTAGCGGCCCACAATGAGCAGTTCTTC. The chain recombines TRBV5-4 with TRBJ2-1; 8 nucleotides match TRBD2. The V and J ends lost 7 bases and 5 bases, in that order; junction bases with no gene match: 11. The V gene's germline CDR1 is SGHNT and CDR2 YYREEE (reference sequence). CDR3 length: 15 residues.

This clone was detected a few times. This chain connects TRBV6-5 to TRBJ2-2, with 7 bases fitting TRBD1. J gave up 2 bases and V 6 bases, and 6 bases lay outside the gene matches. This CDR3 region has 15 residues. Looked up from germline, CDR1 is MNHEY and CDR2 is SVGAGI. CDR3 DNA sequence: TGTGCCAGCAGGAGGACAGGCCCAAACACCGGGGAGCTGTTTTTT. This sequence encodes CASRRTGPNTGELFF.

V gene TRBV5-1 combines with J gene TRBJ2-6; 11 nucleotides line up with TRBD2. CDR3 length: 19 residues. The V segment lost 0 bases and the J segment 4 bases; nucleotides outside the gene matches: 9. Germline V lookup: CDR1 SGHRS, CDR2 YFSETQ. As DNA, the CDR3 is TGCGCCAGCAGCTTGGGACTAGCGGGATTCACGGTCGGGGCCAACGTCCTGACTTTC. Protein product: CASSLGLAGFTVGANVLTF.

The chain has TRBV5-1 and TRBJ2-1, with 11 bases lining up with TRBD2. This CDR3 spans 14 amino acids. V shed 4 bases and J 7 bases; nucleotides not matched to a gene: 4. Germline values: CDR1 SGHRS, CDR2 YFSETQ. The chain's CDR3 is CASSPLAGVNEQFF. CDR3 sequence (DNA): TGCGCCAGCAGCCCACTAGCGGGAGTGAATGAGCAGTTCTTC.

V gene TRBV10-3 combines with J gene TRBJ2-4; no clear D gene. CDR1 ENHRY and CDR2 SYGVKD come from the germline V gene. This CDR3 has 14 residues. The germline V and J ends were trimmed by 3 bases and 10 bases, with 16 bases remaining between them. CDR3 sequence reads: CAISDFGPPRIQYF. The CDR3 DNA follows: TGTGCCATCAGTGATTTCGGGCCGCCGCGGATTCAGTACTTC.

This chain joins TRBV2 and TRBJ1-2; 7 bases map to TRBD1. V trimming: 5 bases; J trimming: 4 bases; junction bases outside the gene matches: 16. The germline V gene has CDR1 SNHLY and CDR2 FYNNEI. This CDR3 comprises 17 residues. The CDR3 loop reads CASSLDRVGASFYGYTF. CDR3 in DNA: TGTGCCAGCAGTTTAGACAGGGTAGGGGCCTCTTTCTATGGCTACACCTTC.

The chain links TRBV2 to TRBJ2-1; TRBD1 matches 9 bases. The CDR3 length is 14 residues. The J segment lost 6 bases and the V segment lost 6 bases, leaving 6 bases of the junction unmatched. Germline lookup yields CDR1 SNHLY and CDR2 FYNNEI. The chain's CDR3 is CASSPGTGLNEQFF. Written as DNA, the CDR3 is TGTGCCAGCAGCCCCGGGACAGGGCTCAATGAGCAGTTCTTC.

This clone is deemed medium-sized. The rearrangement joins TRBV9 to TRBJ1-2; TRBD1 matches at 7 bases. The CDR3 spans 13 residues. V trimming: 1 base; J trimming: 7 bases; junction bases outside the gene matches: 4. Germline CDR1 is SGDLS and CDR2 is YYNGEE. Here the CDR3 DNA reads TGTGCCAGCAGCGTAAGCCAGGGGGTTGGCTACACCTTC. It translates to CASSVSQGVGYTF.

This chain joins TRBV6-5 and TRBJ1-3, with D tentatively TRBD1 (5 bases). In germline, CDR1 is MNHEY, CDR2 SVGAGI. The V and J ends lost 5 bases and 6 bases respectively, with 14 bases between them. This CDR3 comprises 14 residues. The DNA for the CDR3 is TGTGCCAGCAGTCCGGGACTCCAAATAAACACCATATATTTT. Its translation: CASSPGLQINTIYF.

The V and J genes are TRBV10-3 and TRBJ2-2, with no clear D. V was trimmed by 4 bases and J by 1 base, leaving 16 bases between them. The germline gives CDR1 ENHRY, CDR2 SYGVKD. CDR3 size: 17 residues. The CDR3, as DNA: TGTGCCATCAGTGCCTCTCGGCACACGGTGAACACCGGGGAGCTGTTTTTT. As protein: CAISASRHTVNTGELFF.

This clone was found a few times. The chain links TRBV10-3 to TRBJ2-6; 12 bases match TRBD1. The length of the CDR3 is 19 residues. From germline, CDR1 is ENHRY and CDR2 SYGVKD. J was trimmed by 3 bases and V by 4 bases; bases with no gene match: 10. CDR3: CAISAWGTGGASGANVLTF. In DNA, the CDR3 is TGTGCCATCAGTGCCTGGGGGACAGGGGGCGCAAGTGGGGCCAACGTCCTGACTTTC.

This chain links TRBV28 with TRBJ2-7; the D is unclear. This CDR3 is 13 amino acids long. V was clipped by 5 bases and J by 0 bases, with 8 bases between them. Germline V gene data show CDR1 as MDHEN and CDR2 as SYDVKM. The CDR3 DNA reads TGTGCCAGCAGTGAACCGAACTCCTACGAGCAGTACTTC. This gives the protein CASSEPNSYEQYF.

The rearrangement uses TRBV10-1 and TRBJ2-2, with D possibly being TRBD2 (5 bases). V was clipped by 4 bases and J by 7 bases, with 13 bases between them. This CDR3 is built from 14 residues. The germline gives CDR1 WNHNN, CDR2 SYGVQD (reference sequence). The DNA for the CDR3 is TGCGCCAGCAGTGGGATATCCGGGAACGGGGAGCTGTTTTTT. Its translation is CASSGISGNGELFF.

The genes are TRBV19 and TRBJ2-3; D might be TRBD1 or TRBD2, each matching 5 bases. Germline lookup yields CDR1 LNHDA and CDR2 SQIVND (reference sequence). The CDR3 runs to 15 residues. V was shortened by 4 bases and J by 2 bases, with 13 bases between the two germline ends. The CDR3, as DNA: TGTGCCAGTAGTAGGGTTTCGGGGACCACAGATACGCAGTATTTT. This gives the protein CASSRVSGTTDTQYF. Full variable domain (outside the CDR3, taken from reference TRBV19 and TRBJ2-3): DGGITQSPKYLFRKEGQNVTLSCEQNLNHDAMYWYRQDPGQGLRLIYYSQIVNDFQKGDIAEGYSVSREKKESFPLTVTSAQKNPTAFYLCASSRVSGTTDTQYFGPGTRLTVL.